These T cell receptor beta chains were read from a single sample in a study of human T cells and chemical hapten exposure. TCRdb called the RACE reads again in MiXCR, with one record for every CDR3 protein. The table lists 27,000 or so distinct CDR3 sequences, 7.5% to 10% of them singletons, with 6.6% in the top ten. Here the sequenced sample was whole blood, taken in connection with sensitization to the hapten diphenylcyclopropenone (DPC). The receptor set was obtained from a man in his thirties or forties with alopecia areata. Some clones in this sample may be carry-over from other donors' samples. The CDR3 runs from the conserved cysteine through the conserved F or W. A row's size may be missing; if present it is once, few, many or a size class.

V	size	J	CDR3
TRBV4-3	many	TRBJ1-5	CASSPDLNQPQHF
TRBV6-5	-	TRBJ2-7	CASSLDGLGEQYF
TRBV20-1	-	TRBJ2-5	CSARALGPQETQYF
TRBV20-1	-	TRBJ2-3	CSATLAGGSTDTQYF
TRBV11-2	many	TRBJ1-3	CASSSWGGETGNTIYF
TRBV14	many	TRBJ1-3	CASSQDFYTIYF
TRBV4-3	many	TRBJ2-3	CASSQSTAADTQYF
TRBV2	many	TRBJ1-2	CASSEAGTGGNGYTF
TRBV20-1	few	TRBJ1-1	CSAITRNTEAFF
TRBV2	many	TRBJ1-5	CASSGRGSASNQPQHF
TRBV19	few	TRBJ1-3	CASSIDDSTFSGNTIYF
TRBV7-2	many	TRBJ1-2	CASSSFSGWRGGYTF
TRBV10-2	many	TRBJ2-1	CASSATSVNEQFF
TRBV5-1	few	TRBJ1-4	CASSGGLQGEKLFF
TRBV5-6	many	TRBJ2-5	CASSLQLAGKWNQETQYF